The 29 T cell receptor beta chains reported below all come from one sample, sequenced in a study of shared clonotypes between healthy human individuals. Assay: immunoSEQ multiplex PCR; the TCRdb copy retains only in-frame clones and omits some. Among fewer than 800,000 clones listed, roughly 94% were seen once. Naive CD8 isolation took CD45RO-negative cells positively selected for CCR7 and excluded terminally differentiated effector memory CD45RA+ cells. Specimen: naive CD8+ T cells sorted from blood. Every receptor here comes from a man younger than 40 in good health.

The CDR3 region is CASRDVGDYVTLNTEAFF. The DNA of the CDR3 is TGTGCCAGCAGAGACGTAGGGGACTATGTGACCTTGAACACTGAAGCTTTCTTT. V usage is TRBV9 and J usage is TRBJ1-1; perhaps TRBD1 as D (5 bases). Germline V lookup: CDR1 SGDLS, CDR2 YYNGEE. The CDR3 extends over 18 amino acids. V lost 5 bases and J 0 bases, leaving 23 bases between the germline ends.

The chain employs TRBV28 and TRBJ1-3; D unclear. Germline values: CDR1 MDHEN, CDR2 SYDVKM. The V and J ends lost 3 bases and 0 bases respectively, with 15 bases between them. The CDR3 runs 17 residues. CDR3 DNA sequence: TGTGCCAGCAGTTTTGAGCACGCCACAAGCTCTGGAAACACCATATATTTT. It translates to CASSFEHATSSGNTIYF.

The chain joins TRBV6-5 to TRBJ2-2; TRBD1 might be the D (5 bases). V lost 2 bases and J lost 1, with 8 bases in between. Per germline, CDR1 MNHEY and CDR2 SVGAGI. The CDR3 extends over 15 amino acids. CDR3 in DNA: TGTGCCAGCAGTTACCTTACAGGGAACACCGGGGAGCTGTTTTTT. Amino acids: CASSYLTGNTGELFF.

V usage is TRBV7-9 and J usage is TRBJ2-7; no firm D call. This CDR3 region has 13 residues. CDR1 is SEHNR and CDR2 is FQNEAQ in the germline V gene (reference sequence). The ends were cut back, 0 bases at V and 4 bases at J, with 7 bases in the middle. The CDR3 is CASSLAKTYEQYF. DNA of the CDR3: TGTGCCAGCAGCTTAGCGAAGACTTACGAGCAGTACTTC.

The chain employs TRBV6-1 and TRBJ2-7; 8 bases agree with TRBD2. The V and J ends lost 7 bases and 3 bases, in that order; junction bases with no gene match: 8. CDR1 and CDR2 (germline): MNHNS, SASEGT. This CDR3 is built from 14 residues. The CDR3 DNA reads as TGTGCCAGCAACGAAGCGGGGGTCTTCTACGAGCAGTACTTC. Protein: CASNEAGVFYEQYF.

The V gene is TRBV10-3, the J gene TRBJ2-7; tentative D call: TRBD2 (5 bases). V lost 5 bases and J lost 1, with 9 bases in between. Per the germline V gene, CDR1 is ENHRY and CDR2 is SYGVKD. The CDR3 extends over 13 amino acids. This CDR3 is CAISPPGSYEQYF. CDR3 DNA sequence: TGTGCCATCAGTCCGCCGGGATCCTACGAGCAGTACTTC.

The table lists this clone with a count of one. In nucleotides, the CDR3 is TGTGCCAGCAGTTTATCCATATACAATGAGCAGTTCTTC. Encoded protein: CASSLSIYNEQFF. V is TRBV27 and J is TRBJ2-1; no definite D call. The ends were cut back, 0 bases at V and 4 bases at J, with 4 bases in the middle. The CDR3 is 13 amino acids. Germline V gene data show CDR1 as MNHEY and CDR2 as SMNVEV (reference sequence).

V usage is TRBV27 and J usage is TRBJ2-3; the D gene is possibly TRBD2 (5 bases). V was trimmed by 5 bases and J by 11 bases, leaving 23 bases between them. This CDR3 is 15 amino acids long. Germline loops: CDR1 MNHEY, CDR2 SMNVEV (reference sequence). This chain's CDR3 is CASSASTNPGSGQYF. For the CDR3, the DNA is TGTGCCAGCAGTGCCTCAACGAATCCGGGATCAGGGCAGTATTTT.

The chain links TRBV5-4 to TRBJ2-5; 10 bases line up with TRBD1. Germline assignment: CDR1 SGHNT and CDR2 YYREEE (reference sequence). V lost 2 bases and J lost 3; bases outside the gene matches: 4. The CDR3 runs 15 residues. The CDR3 loop reads CASSLRGTGEETQYF. CDR3 nucleotides: TGTGCCAGCAGCTTACGCGGGACAGGGGAAGAGACCCAGTACTTC. Looking up the rest from reference TRBV5-4 and TRBJ2-5 gives the full variable domain: ETGVTQSPTHLIKTRGQQVTLRCSSQSGHNTVSWYQQALGQGPQFIFQYYREEENGRGNFPPRFSGLQFPNYSSELNVNALELDDSALYLCASSLRGTGEETQYFGPGTRLLVL.

The rearrangement uses TRBV12-5 and TRBJ2-1; 8 nucleotides match TRBD2. The trim removed 3 bases at V and 7 bases at J, leaving 11 bases unmatched. The germline V gene has CDR1 LGHNT and CDR2 FRNRAP. The CDR3 loop spans 16 amino acids. CDR3: CASGFGGADYGNEQFF. In DNA, the CDR3 is TGTGCTAGTGGTTTCGGGGGGGCAGACTATGGGAATGAGCAGTTCTTC.

This chain connects TRBV19 to TRBJ1-4; a possible D gene is TRBD1 (6 bases). V lost 2 bases, J lost 3 bases, and 16 bases lay in between. CDR1 is LNHDA and CDR2 is SQIVND in the germline V gene (reference sequence). There are 17 residues in the CDR3. CDR3 in DNA: TGTGCCAGTAGTATAATACCGACAGGCGTTGCTAATGAAAAACTGTTTTTT. This sequence encodes CASSIIPTGVANEKLFF.

This clone was recorded once. This sequence joins TRBV28 and TRBJ2-2, with 12 bases fitting TRBD1. CDR1 and CDR2 from the germline V gene are MDHEN and SYDVKM. The length of the CDR3 is 17 residues. The V segment lost 3 bases and the J segment 5 bases; nucleotides outside the gene matches: 7. The chain's CDR3 is CASSFSGQGAFTGELFF. DNA of the CDR3: TGTGCCAGCAGTTTCTCGGGACAGGGGGCGTTTACCGGGGAGCTGTTTTTT.

The sample holds one count of this clone. The chain couples TRBV19 to TRBJ1-2; D gene ambiguous. The germline V gene encodes CDR1 LNHDA and CDR2 SQIVND (reference sequence). Trimming stripped 3 bases from V and 0 bases from J, with 11 bases between. There are 15 residues in the CDR3. CDR3: CASSIQSSSNYGYTF. The CDR3 DNA sequence: TGTGCCAGTAGTATCCAGAGTTCTTCTAACTATGGCTACACCTTC.

The chain is built from TRBV27 and TRBJ1-5, with D possibly matching TRBD1 (6 bases). In germline, CDR1 is MNHEY, CDR2 SMNVEV (reference sequence). The V end was cut by 5 bases, the J end by 0 bases, with 17 bases between. The CDR3 sequence is 17 residues long. CDR3 residues: CASSARTVAYSNQPQHF. The CDR3, as DNA: TGTGCCAGCAGTGCTCGGACAGTCGCTTATAGCAATCAGCCCCAGCATTTT.

The chain has TRBV28 and TRBJ1-4; D uncertain. Germline-derived CDR1 and CDR2 are MDHEN and SYDVKM. The CDR3 is 16 amino acids. The V end was cut by 1 base, the J end by 0 bases, with 9 bases between. CDR3 region: CASSLLVGSTNEKLFF. CDR3 nucleotides: TGTGCCAGCAGTTTATTGGTCGGCTCAACTAATGAAAAACTGTTTTTT.

This chain joins TRBV5-1 and TRBJ1-2; D unresolved. Germline V lookup: CDR1 SGHRS, CDR2 YFSETQ. This CDR3 has 13 amino acids. V was clipped by 0 bases and J by 4 bases, with 7 bases between them. The chain's CDR3 is CASSLAASYGYTF. The CDR3 nucleotides read TGCGCCAGCAGCTTGGCAGCGTCCTATGGCTACACCTTC.

This chain joins TRBV27 and TRBJ1-1; 7 bases align to TRBD1. Germline V gene lookup returns CDR1 MNHEY and CDR2 SMNVEV (reference sequence). This CDR3 spans 12 amino acids. Unmatched junction bases numbered 5, after V lost 6 bases and J lost 7 bases. CDR3 amino acids: CASSKDRIEAFF. The CDR3 coding sequence is TGTGCCAGCAGCAAGGACAGGATTGAAGCTTTCTTT.

The table lists this clone with a count of one. Different DNA sequences within this sample yield the same CDR3. J is TRBJ1-5 and V is TRBV27; D remains unclear. The CDR3 has 15 residues. Deletions cut 3 bases from V and 1 base from J, with 10 bases between. The germline V gene has CDR1 MNHEY and CDR2 SMNVEV (reference sequence). CDR3: CASSFSGGSNQPQHF. The CDR3 coding sequence is TGTGCCAGCAGTTTTTCGGGTGGGAGCAATCAGCCCCAGCATTTT.

The chain joins TRBV7-9 to TRBJ2-3; 7 bases agree with TRBD1. CDR3 length: 14 residues. With 5 bases clipped from V and 6 bases from J, the junction kept 8 bases outside the gene matches. Germline CDR1 and CDR2: SEHNR and FQNEAQ (reference sequence). The CDR3 protein is CASSGQVQWDTQYF. The CDR3 bases are TGTGCCAGCAGCGGACAGGTCCAGTGGGATACGCAGTATTTT.

The gene calls are TRBV5-4 and TRBJ2-1; 13 nucleotides line up with TRBD2. From germline, CDR1 is SGHNT and CDR2 YYREEE (reference sequence). J was trimmed by 0 bases and V by 3 bases; bases with no gene match: 6. The CDR3 covers 18 residues. The CDR3 protein is CASSSGLAGPSSYNEQFF. In DNA form, the CDR3 reads TGTGCCAGCAGCTCGGGACTAGCGGGACCTAGCTCCTACAATGAGCAGTTCTTC.

The chain is built from TRBV5-6 and TRBJ1-2, with 9 bases that match TRBD1. This CDR3 has 16 residues. Germline values: CDR1 SGHDT, CDR2 YYEEEE. J lost 4 bases, V lost 4 bases, and 11 bases had no gene match. CDR3 loop: CASSLVPGQGTYGYTF. The CDR3 nucleotides read TGTGCCAGCAGCCTCGTACCGGGACAGGGAACCTATGGCTACACCTTC.

A single count supports this clone. The rearrangement uses TRBV10-3 and TRBJ2-7; D remains ambiguous. Germline V lookup: CDR1 ENHRY, CDR2 SYGVKD. This CDR3 region has 13 residues. Trimming pared 3 bases from V and 2 bases from J, leaving 8 bases between. The CDR3 DNA follows: TGTGCCATCAGTGATTTTGCTACCTACGAGCAGTACTTC. It translates to CAISDFATYEQYF.

The V and J genes are TRBV5-4 and TRBJ2-1; the D is unclear. The CDR3 spans 11 residues. Trimming stripped 4 bases from V and 10 bases from J, with 9 bases between. The V gene's germline CDR1 is SGHNT and CDR2 YYREEE (reference sequence). Here the CDR3 DNA reads TGTGCCAGCAGCGACATACGGGAGCAGTTCTTC. Its translation: CASSDIREQFF. Based on the CDR3 plus reference TRBV5-4 and TRBJ2-1, the full variable domain is ETGVTQSPTHLIKTRGQQVTLRCSSQSGHNTVSWYQQALGQGPQFIFQYYREEENGRGNFPPRFSGLQFPNYSSELNVNALELDDSALYLCASSDIREQFFGPGTRLTVL.

The chain recombines TRBV2 with TRBJ2-1, with TRBD2 identical over 7 bases. The germline V gene has CDR1 SNHLY and CDR2 FYNNEI. There are 15 residues in the CDR3. Germline trimming cut 7 bases from V and 4 bases from J; bases unmatched to any gene: 10. The CDR3 region is CASIRRGRPYNEQFF. For the CDR3, the DNA is TGTGCCAGCATTCGGCGCGGGAGACCATACAATGAGCAGTTCTTC.

V gene TRBV28 combines with J gene TRBJ2-7; D is uncertain. The germline gives CDR1 MDHEN, CDR2 SYDVKM. CDR3 size: 11 residues. V was clipped by 6 bases and J by 2 bases, with 5 bases between them. CDR3 nucleotide sequence: TGTGCCAGCAGGGGTACCTACGAGCAGTACTTC. It codes for CASRGTYEQYF.

The chain employs TRBV27 and TRBJ2-2, with no clear D. This CDR3 is 14 amino acids long. The germline gives CDR1 MNHEY, CDR2 SMNVEV (reference sequence). V gave up 6 bases and J gave up 4 bases, with 12 bases separating them. CDR3 in DNA: TGTGCCAGCAGCCGGCAGGCTATCACCGGGGAGCTGTTTTTT. It specifies CASSRQAITGELFF.

The J gene is TRBJ2-7, the V gene TRBV11-2; 8 nucleotides line up with TRBD1. V lost 5 bases and J lost 3; bases outside the gene matches: 6. Germline V gene data show CDR1 as SGHAT and CDR2 as FQNNGV. This CDR3 spans 14 amino acids. As DNA, the CDR3 is TGTGCCAGCAGCCTGGGACAGGCCTACTACGAGCAGTACTTC. Residues: CASSLGQAYYEQYF.

The chain has TRBV5-4 and TRBJ2-3; D uncertain. Between the trimmed V and J ends, which lost 4 bases and 2 bases, there was a span of 11 bases. The CDR3 consists of 14 residues. CDR1 SGHNT and CDR2 YYREEE come from the germline V gene (reference sequence). The CDR3 DNA reads TGTGCCAGCAGCCCCGACTCCTTCACAGATACGCAGTATTTT. It encodes CASSPDSFTDTQYF.

CDR3 bases: TGTGCCAGCAGTTTAGAGGCGGAGGGAGACGGGAACACTGAAGCTTTCTTT. Residues: CASSLEAEGDGNTEAFF. V usage is TRBV28 and J usage is TRBJ1-1; D unresolved. Germline V lookup: CDR1 MDHEN, CDR2 SYDVKM. The CDR3 sequence is 17 residues long. V lost 2 bases and J lost 1, with 17 bases in between.